These T cell receptor beta chains were read from a single sample in a study of shared T cell receptors in the human thymus. This table comes from immunoSEQ multiplex PCR, and its TCRdb copy is limited to in-frame clones, with some not included. The table has around 340,000 clones, more than 85% seen once. The sequenced sample consisted of thymocytes. The receptors come from a human donor. Each CDR3 is given with its conserved first and last residue. The order of the fields is J gene, V gene, clone size, D gene, CDR3 protein, CDR3 DNA. A D gene is named only where the DNA matches it firmly. Rows give clone size only sometimes, using once, few, many, or a class for an expanded clone.

J: TRBJ2-1; V: TRBV7-8; size: .; D: .; CDR3: CASNTTGGEQFF; DNA: TGTGCCAGCAACACCACCGGGGGTGAGCAGTTCTTC
J: TRBJ2-1; V: TRBV4-1; size: .; D: .; CDR3: CASSQTPKDHNEQFF; DNA: TGCGCCAGCAGCCAAACCCCCAAGGATCACAATGAGCAGTTCTTC
J: TRBJ2-3; V: TRBV5-1; size: .; D: TRBD2; CDR3: CASSLGLAGGPGVDTQYF; DNA: TGCGCCAGCAGCTTAGGACTAGCGGGAGGGCCGGGAGTTGATACGCAGTATTTT
J: TRBJ2-7; V: TRBV28; size: .; D: .; CDR3: CASSQSWGLQVGVPYEQYF; DNA: TGTGCCAGCAGTCAGAGCTGGGGCTTACAGGTCGGGGTTCCCTACGAGCAGTACTTC
J: TRBJ2-7; V: TRBV18; size: .; D: TRBD1; CDR3: CASSPPSLRQGVHEQYF; DNA: TGTGCCAGCTCACCACCGTCCCTTAGACAGGGTGTCCACGAGCAGTACTTC
J: TRBJ2-3; V: TRBV9; size: .; D: .; CDR3: CASSPWAYRLLLSTDTQYF; DNA: TGTGCCAGCAGCCCGTGGGCCTACCGACTTCTCCTTAGCACAGATACGCAGTATTTT
J: TRBJ2-7; V: TRBV9; size: .; D: .; CDR3: CASSVGGEHEQYF; DNA: TGTGCCAGCAGCGTAGGGGGGGAACACGAGCAGTACTTC
J: TRBJ1-2; V: TRBV5-4; size: .; D: .; CDR3: CASSLDRAYNGYTF; DNA: TGTGCCAGCAGCTTGGACAGGGCCTACAATGGCTACACCTTC
J: TRBJ2-2; V: TRBV12-5; size: .; D: TRBD2; CDR3: CASGFSFTGRDYTGELFF; DNA: TGTGCTAGTGGTTTTTCTTTTACCGGGAGGGATTACACCGGGGAGCTGTTTTTT
J: TRBJ2-1; V: TRBV7-6; size: .; D: .; CDR3: CASSLRTNGSIDEQFF; DNA: TGTGCCAGCAGCTTGAGGACTAACGGGAGTATAGATGAGCAGTTCTTC
J: TRBJ2-5; V: TRBV11-3; size: .; D: TRBD2; CDR3: CASSFSGRGSKETQYF; DNA: TGTGCCAGCAGCTTTAGCGGGAGAGGGAGTAAGGAGACCCAGTACTTC
J: TRBJ2-7; V: TRBV7-9; size: once; D: TRBD1; CDR3: CASSLRDSAPYEQYF; DNA: TGTGCCAGCAGCTTACGGGACAGTGCTCCCTACGAGCAGTACTTC
J: TRBJ2-6; V: TRBV29-1; size: .; D: .; CDR3: CSVEVRYSGANVLTF; DNA: TGCAGCGTTGAAGTCCGTTACTCTGGGGCCAACGTCCTGACTTTC
J: TRBJ2-7; V: TRBV6-5; size: .; D: TRBD2; CDR3: CASSYTKGTITYEQYF; DNA: TGTGCCAGCAGTTACACGAAGGGGACTATAACCTACGAGCAGTACTTC
J: TRBJ1-2; V: TRBV19; size: once; D: TRBD1; CDR3: CASSILTGHVNGYTF; DNA: TGTGCCAGTAGTATTCTGACAGGGCATGTAAATGGCTACACCTTC
J: TRBJ2-1; V: TRBV2; size: .; D: TRBD2; CDR3: CASLKREIRNEQFF; DNA: TGTGCCAGTCTAAAGCGGGAGATAAGGAATGAGCAGTTCTTC
J: TRBJ1-5; V: TRBV11-2; size: .; D: TRBD1; CDR3: CASSLGGGTDNQPQHF; DNA: TGTGCCAGCAGCTTAGGGGGAGGGACAGACAATCAGCCCCAGCATTTT
J: TRBJ2-7; V: TRBV7-2; size: .; D: .; CDR3: CASSPSERRAYEQYF; DNA: TGTGCCAGCAGCCCCTCTGAGCGGAGGGCTTACGAGCAGTACTTC
J: TRBJ1-4; V: TRBV28; size: .; D: TRBD1; CDR3: CATRPAQGDEKLFF; DNA: TGTGCCACCCGTCCGGCCCAGGGGGATGAAAAACTGTTTTTT
J: TRBJ1-4; V: TRBV28; size: .; D: .; CDR3: CASSFSSDCRHF; DNA: TGTGCCAGCAGTTTTTCTTCCGATTGCCGCCATTTT
J: TRBJ1-1; V: TRBV29-1; size: once; D: .; CDR3: CSVEGDGGGYTEAFF; DNA: TGCAGCGTTGAAGGGGACGGAGGTGGTTACACTGAAGCTTTCTTT
J: TRBJ2-4; V: TRBV5-4; size: once; D: .; CDR3: CASSSTVGAKNIQYF; DNA: TGTGCCAGCAGCTCCACTGTGGGGGCCAAAAACATTCAGTACTTC
J: TRBJ1-2; V: TRBV15; size: once; D: .; CDR3: CATSSRLTGNGYTF; DNA: TGTGCCACCAGTTCTAGACTGACAGGCAATGGCTACACCTTC
J: TRBJ2-7; V: TRBV18; size: .; D: .; CDR3: CASSPFPREDTFLSYEQYF; DNA: TGTGCCAGCTCACCATTCCCACGAGAGGACACGTTCCTCTCCTACGAGCAGTACTTC
J: TRBJ2-4; V: TRBV25-1; size: .; D: .; CDR3: CASSALELKDIQYF; DNA: TGTGCCAGCAGTGCTTTAGAGTTGAAGGACATTCAGTACTTC
J: TRBJ2-1; V: TRBV5-1; size: .; D: TRBD1; CDR3: CASSLVSGQGYNEQFF; DNA: TGCGCCAGCAGCTTAGTGTCCGGACAGGGGTACAATGAGCAGTTCTTC